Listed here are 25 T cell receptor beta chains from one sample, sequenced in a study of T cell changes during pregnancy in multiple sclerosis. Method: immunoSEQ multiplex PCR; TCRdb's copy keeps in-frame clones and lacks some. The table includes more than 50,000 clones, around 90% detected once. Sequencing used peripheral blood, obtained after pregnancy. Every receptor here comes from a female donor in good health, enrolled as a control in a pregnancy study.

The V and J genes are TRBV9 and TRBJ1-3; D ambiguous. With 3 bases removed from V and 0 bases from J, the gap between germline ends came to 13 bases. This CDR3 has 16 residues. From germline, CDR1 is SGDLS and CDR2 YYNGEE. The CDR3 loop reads CASSARQQSSGNTIYF. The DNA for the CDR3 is TGTGCCAGCAGCGCCCGCCAACAGAGCTCTGGAAACACCATATATTTT.

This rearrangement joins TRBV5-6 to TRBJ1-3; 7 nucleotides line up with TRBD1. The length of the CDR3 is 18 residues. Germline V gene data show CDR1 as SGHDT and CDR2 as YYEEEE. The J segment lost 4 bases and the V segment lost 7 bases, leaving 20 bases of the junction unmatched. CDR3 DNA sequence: TGTGCCAGCGGGCGGAGGCAGGGGGTTTCGCCGATCGGAAACACCATATATTTT. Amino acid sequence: CASGRRQGVSPIGNTIYF.

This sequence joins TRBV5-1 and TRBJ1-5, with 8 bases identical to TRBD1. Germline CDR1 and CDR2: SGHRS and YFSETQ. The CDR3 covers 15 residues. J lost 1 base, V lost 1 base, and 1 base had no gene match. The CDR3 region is CASSLTGGSNQPQHF. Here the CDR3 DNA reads TGCGCCAGCAGCTTGACAGGGGGGAGCAATCAGCCCCAGCATTTT.

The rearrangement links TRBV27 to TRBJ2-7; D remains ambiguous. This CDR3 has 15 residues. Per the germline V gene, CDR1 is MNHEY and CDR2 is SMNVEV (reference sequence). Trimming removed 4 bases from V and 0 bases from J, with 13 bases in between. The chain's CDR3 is CASSYTVTSSYEQYF. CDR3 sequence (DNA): TGTGCCAGCAGTTATACAGTGACAAGCTCCTACGAGCAGTACTTC.

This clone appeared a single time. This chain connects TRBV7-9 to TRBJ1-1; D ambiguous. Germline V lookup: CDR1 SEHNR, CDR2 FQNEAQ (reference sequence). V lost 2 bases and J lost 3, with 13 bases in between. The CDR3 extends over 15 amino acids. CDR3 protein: CASSLRGEADTEAFF. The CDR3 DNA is TGTGCCAGCAGCTTACGGGGAGAGGCGGACACTGAAGCTTTCTTT.

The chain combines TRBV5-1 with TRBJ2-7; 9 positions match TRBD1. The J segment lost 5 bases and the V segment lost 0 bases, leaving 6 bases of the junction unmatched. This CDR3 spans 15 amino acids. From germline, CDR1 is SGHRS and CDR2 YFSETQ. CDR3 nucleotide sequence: TGCGCCAGCAGCTTGGAGGGACAGGGAGGCGACGAGCAGTACTTC. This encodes CASSLEGQGGDEQYF.

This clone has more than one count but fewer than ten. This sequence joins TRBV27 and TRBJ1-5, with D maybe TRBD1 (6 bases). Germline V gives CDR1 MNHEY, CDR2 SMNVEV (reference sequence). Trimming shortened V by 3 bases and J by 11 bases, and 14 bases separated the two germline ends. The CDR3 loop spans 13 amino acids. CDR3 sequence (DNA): TGTGCCAGCAGTTTCGACAGGCGGTCTGCCCAGCATTTT. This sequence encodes CASSFDRRSAQHF.

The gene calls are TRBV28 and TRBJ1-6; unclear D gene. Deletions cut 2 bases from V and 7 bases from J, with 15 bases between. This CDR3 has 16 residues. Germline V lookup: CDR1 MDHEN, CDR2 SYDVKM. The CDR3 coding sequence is TGTGCCAGCAGTTTAGGGCAGGCGCTTTGGAATTCACCCCTCCACTTT. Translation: CASSLGQALWNSPLHF.

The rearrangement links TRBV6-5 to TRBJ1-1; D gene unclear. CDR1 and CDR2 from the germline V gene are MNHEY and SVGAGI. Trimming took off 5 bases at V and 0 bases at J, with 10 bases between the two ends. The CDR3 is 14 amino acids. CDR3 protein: CASSRLTLNTEAFF. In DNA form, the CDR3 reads TGTGCCAGCAGTCGACTCACATTGAACACTGAAGCTTTCTTT.

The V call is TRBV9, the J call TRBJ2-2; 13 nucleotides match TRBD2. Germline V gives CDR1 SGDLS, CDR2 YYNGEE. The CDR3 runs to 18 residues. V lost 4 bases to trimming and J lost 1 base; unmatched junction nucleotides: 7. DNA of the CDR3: TGTGCCAGCAGCCTAGGACTAGCGGGAGTCGGGAACACCGGGGAGCTGTTTTTT. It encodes CASSLGLAGVGNTGELFF.

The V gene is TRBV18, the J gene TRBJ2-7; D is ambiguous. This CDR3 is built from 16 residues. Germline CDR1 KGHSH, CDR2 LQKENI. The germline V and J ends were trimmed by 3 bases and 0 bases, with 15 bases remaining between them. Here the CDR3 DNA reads TGTGCCAGCTCACCGATCAGTACACAACACTCCTACGAGCAGTACTTC. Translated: CASSPISTQHSYEQYF.

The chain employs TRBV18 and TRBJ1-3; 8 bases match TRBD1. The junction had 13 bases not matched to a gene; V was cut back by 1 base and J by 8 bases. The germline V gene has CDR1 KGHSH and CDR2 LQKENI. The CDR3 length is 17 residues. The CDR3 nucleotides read TGTGCCAGCTCACCACGAGGTTTTGCAGGGGGCGCGGACACCATATATTTT. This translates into CASSPRGFAGGADTIYF.

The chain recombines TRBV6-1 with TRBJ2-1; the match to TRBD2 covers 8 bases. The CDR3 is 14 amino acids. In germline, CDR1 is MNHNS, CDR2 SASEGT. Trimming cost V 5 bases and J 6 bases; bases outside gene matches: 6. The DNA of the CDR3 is TGTGCCAGCAGTCCGGGACTAGAGCCCAATGAGCAGTTCTTC. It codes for CASSPGLEPNEQFF.

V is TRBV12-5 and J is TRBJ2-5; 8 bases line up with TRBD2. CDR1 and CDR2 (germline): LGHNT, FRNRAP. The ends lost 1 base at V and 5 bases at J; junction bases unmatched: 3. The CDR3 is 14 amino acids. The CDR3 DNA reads TGTGCTAGTGGTTTGGATCGCGGGGGGGAGACCCAGTACTTC. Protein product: CASGLDRGGETQYF.

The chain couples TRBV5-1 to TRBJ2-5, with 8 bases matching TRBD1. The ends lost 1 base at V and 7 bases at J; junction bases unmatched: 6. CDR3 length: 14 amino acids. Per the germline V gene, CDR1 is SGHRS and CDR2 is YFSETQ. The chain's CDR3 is CASSLKQGAGTQYF. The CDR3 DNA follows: TGCGCCAGCAGCTTGAAGCAGGGGGCTGGGACCCAGTACTTC.

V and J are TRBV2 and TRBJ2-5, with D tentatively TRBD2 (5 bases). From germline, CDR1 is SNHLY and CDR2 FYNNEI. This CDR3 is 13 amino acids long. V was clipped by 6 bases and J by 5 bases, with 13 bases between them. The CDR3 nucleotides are TGTGCCAGCAGCATACTAGAACAGGAGACCCAGTACTTC. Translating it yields CASSILEQETQYF.

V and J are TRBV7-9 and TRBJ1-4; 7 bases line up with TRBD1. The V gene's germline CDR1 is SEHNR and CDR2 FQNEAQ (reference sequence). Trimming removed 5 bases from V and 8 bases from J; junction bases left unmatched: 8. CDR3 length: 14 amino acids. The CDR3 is CASSAGQKNEKLFF. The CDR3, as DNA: TGTGCCAGCAGCGCGGGACAGAAAAACGAAAAACTGTTTTTT.

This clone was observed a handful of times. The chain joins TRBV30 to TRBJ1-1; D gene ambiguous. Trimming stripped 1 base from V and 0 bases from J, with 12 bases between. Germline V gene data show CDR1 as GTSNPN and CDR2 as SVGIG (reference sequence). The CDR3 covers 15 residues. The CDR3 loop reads CAWSGGGSLNTEAFF. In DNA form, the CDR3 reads TGTGCCTGGAGTGGAGGAGGCTCACTGAACACTGAAGCTTTCTTT.

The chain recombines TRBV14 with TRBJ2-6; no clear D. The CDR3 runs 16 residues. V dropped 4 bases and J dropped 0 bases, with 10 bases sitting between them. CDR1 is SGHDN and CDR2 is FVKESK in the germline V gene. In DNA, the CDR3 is TGTGCCAGCAGCCTACAGAAAAGCTCTGGGGCCAACGTCCTGACTTTC. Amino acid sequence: CASSLQKSSGANVLTF.

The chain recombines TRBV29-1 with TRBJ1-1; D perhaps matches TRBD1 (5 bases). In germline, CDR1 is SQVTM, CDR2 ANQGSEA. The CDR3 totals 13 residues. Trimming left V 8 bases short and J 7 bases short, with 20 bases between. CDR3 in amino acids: CSPVLTGRVEAFF. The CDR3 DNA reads TGCAGCCCCGTACTCACGGGCAGGGTTGAAGCTTTCTTT.

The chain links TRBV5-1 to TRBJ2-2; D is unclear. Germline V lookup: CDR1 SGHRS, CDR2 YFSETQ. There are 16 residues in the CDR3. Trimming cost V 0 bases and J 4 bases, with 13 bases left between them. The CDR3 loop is CASSLGVTFGTGELFF. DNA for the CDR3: TGCGCCAGCAGCTTGGGGGTGACTTTCGGCACCGGGGAGCTGTTTTTT.

CDR3 DNA: TGCGCCAGCAGCGCACCGGGACAGGGAGCGTTCTTC. Encoded protein: CASSAPGQGAFF. The chain has TRBV4-1 and TRBJ2-1; 9 nucleotides match TRBD1. The germline CDR1 and CDR2 sequences are MGHRA and YSYEKL. V was pared by 5 bases and J by 15 bases, with 8 bases of the junction left unmatched. This CDR3 spans 12 amino acids.

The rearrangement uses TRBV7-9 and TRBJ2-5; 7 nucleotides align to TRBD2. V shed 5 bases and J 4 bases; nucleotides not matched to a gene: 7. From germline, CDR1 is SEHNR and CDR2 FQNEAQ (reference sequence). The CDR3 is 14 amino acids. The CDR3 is CASSRTVAGETQYF. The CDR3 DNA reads TGTGCCAGCAGCCGTACCGTAGCGGGAGAGACCCAGTACTTC. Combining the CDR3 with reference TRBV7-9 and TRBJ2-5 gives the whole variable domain DTGVSQNPRHKITKRGQNVTFRCDPISEHNRLYWYRQTLGQGPEFLTYFQNEAQLEKSRLLSDRFSAERPKGSFSTLEIQRTEQGDSAMYLCASSRTVAGETQYFGPGTRLLVL.

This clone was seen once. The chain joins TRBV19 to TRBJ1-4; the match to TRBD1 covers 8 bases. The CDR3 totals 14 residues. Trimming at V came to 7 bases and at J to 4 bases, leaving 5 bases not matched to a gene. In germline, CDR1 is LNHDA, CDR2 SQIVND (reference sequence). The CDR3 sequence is CASKGGQDNEKLFF. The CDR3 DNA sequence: TGTGCCAGTAAAGGGGGACAGGATAATGAAAAACTGTTTTTT. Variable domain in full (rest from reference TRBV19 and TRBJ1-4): DGGITQSPKYLFRKEGQNVTLSCEQNLNHDAMYWYRQDPGQGLRLIYYSQIVNDFQKGDIAEGYSVSREKKESFPLTVTSAQKNPTAFYLCASKGGQDNEKLFFGSGTQLSVL.

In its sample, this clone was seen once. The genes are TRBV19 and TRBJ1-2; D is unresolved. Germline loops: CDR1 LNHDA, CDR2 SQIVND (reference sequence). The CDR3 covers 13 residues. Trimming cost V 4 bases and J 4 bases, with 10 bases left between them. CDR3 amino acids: CASSTSTLYGYTF. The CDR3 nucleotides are TGTGCCAGTAGTACGTCGACTCTCTATGGCTACACCTTC.